This TCR beta chain comes out of a study of cytomegalovirus exposure and HLA in healthy donors. In the case of this clone: As yet, its antigen is unknown. One end of the junction varies from germline; a read error may be responsible.

The PCR had 60 Vbeta and 13 Jbeta primers. Using immunoSEQ multiplex PCR, the repertoire was profiled, and TCRdb retains in-frame clones only, with some absent. The repertoire holds 150,000 or so clones, with approximately 82% as singletons. Whole-study findings and limits: Later, an analysis showed that TCR beta chains associated with HLA were more clonally expanded than others that were equally common.

The CDR3 spans 15 residues. Germline CDR1 and CDR2: SSHAT and FNYEAQ (reference sequence). Sequencing used PBMCs. The V call is TRBV7-7, the J call TRBJ2-2; maybe TRBD2 (6 bases). This sequence was found in a man in his fifties in good health and CMV-seropositive. The CDR3 nucleotides read TGTGCTAGCAGTTCGGGACTCCGGACGACCGGGGAGCTGTTTTTT. Residues: CASSSGLRTTGELFF.